This TCR beta chain was identified in a study of human T cells and chemical hapten exposure. Noted time point: pre-sensitization, week 0. Treatment described: therapeutic diphenylcyclopropenone sensitization with weekly scalp DPC. TCRdb reprocessed the RACE reads via MiXCR and lists one record per CDR3 protein. The sample consists of more than 300,000 distinct CDR3 sequences, 4% to 6% of them appearing once. V lost 0 bases and J 6 bases, leaving 12 bases between the germline ends. The CDR3 length is 15 residues. Germline values: CDR1 SGHTA, CDR2 FQGTGA. This clonotype was found many times. The gene calls are TRBV7-3 and TRBJ2-1; possible D gene TRBD2, 5 bases. The TCR originated in a woman aged 50 to 60 with alopecia areata. Some clones in this sample may be carry-over from other donors' samples. The sequences come from whole blood, collected in connection with sensitization to the hapten diphenylcyclopropenone (DPC). For the CDR3, the DNA is TGTGCCAGCAGCTTAACCACTAGGTTGGGCAATGAGCAGTTCTTC. Translating it yields CASSLTTRLGNEQFF.